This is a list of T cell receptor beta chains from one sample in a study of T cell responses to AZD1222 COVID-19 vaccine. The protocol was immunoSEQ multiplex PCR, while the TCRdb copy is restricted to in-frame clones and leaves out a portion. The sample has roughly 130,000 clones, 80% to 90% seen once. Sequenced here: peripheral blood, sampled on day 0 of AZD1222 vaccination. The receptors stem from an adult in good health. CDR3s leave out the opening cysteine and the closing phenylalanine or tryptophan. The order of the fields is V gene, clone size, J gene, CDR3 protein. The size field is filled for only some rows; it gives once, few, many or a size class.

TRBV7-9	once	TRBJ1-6	ASSLLGVNSPLH
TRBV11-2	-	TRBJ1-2	ASSPDANYGYT
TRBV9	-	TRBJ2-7	ASSGNRGEQY
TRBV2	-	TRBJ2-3	ASSEAESDTQY
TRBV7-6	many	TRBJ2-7	ASSWGRSYEQY
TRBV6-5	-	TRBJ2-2	ASSKTANTGELF
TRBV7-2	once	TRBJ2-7	ASSARGGVEQY
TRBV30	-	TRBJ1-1	AWSVQRGFTEAF
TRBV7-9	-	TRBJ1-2	ASEGGYHGYT
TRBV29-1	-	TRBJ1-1	SVEDRPSGAEAF
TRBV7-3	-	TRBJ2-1	ASSLGQGPNEQF
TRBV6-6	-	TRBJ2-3	ASSYSRARGADTQY
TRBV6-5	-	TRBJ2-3	ASSYVALTDTQY
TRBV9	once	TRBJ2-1	ASSGYRGNEQF
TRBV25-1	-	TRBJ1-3	ASSGTGGKGNTIY
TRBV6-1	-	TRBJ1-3	ASSESTGTGNTIY
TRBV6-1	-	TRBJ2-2	ASSDLGVNTGELF
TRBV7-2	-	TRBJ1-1	ASSAHGTGGGTEAF
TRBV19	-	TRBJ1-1	ASRIQGRNGEAF
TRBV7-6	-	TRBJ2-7	ASSLATGGSYEQY
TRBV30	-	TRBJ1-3	AWSVGPEGNTIY
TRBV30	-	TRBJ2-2	AWNGGTSGRSPAGELF
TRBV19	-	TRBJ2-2	ASSTTSGGAGELF
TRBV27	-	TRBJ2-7	ASSFRAGSSYEQY
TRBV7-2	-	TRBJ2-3	ASSLGLAGRRTDTQY
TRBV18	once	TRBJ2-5	ASSPQETQY
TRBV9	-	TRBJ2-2	ASSVATTGMTGELF
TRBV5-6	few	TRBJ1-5	ASSLGLGQGSNQPQH
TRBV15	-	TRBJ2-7	ATSGKRELYEQY
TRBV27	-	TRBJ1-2	ASSLEGPYGYT
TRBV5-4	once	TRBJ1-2	ASSRRQVNHGYT
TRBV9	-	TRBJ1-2	ASSVQGDLRGYT
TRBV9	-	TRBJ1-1	ASSAGGPMNTEAF
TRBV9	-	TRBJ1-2	ASSVDQGGYT
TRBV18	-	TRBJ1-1	ASTRDSVNTEAF
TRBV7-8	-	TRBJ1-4	ASSQYEKLF
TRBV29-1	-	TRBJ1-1	SYYGPGTGDTEAF
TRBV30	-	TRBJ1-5	AWSEGQHYQPQH
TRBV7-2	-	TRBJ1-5	ASSLAGRSNQPQH
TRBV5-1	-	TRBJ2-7	ASSTRQASSYEQY
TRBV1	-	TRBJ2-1	TSSRRKRTSGDNEQF
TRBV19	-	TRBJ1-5	ASAFRDRLLEPQH
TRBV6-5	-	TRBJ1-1	ASSHGQGKREAF
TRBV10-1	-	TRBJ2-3	ASSERVDTDTQY